Below are 32 T cell receptor beta chains sequenced from a single sample in a study of monozygotic twins with inflammatory bowel disease. TCRdb reprocessed the 5' RACE reads, keeping one entry per CDR3 protein, no DNA. The table lists 310,000 or so distinct CDR3 sequences. The sample taken for sequencing was blood. Source of these receptors: a human donor with ulcerative colitis or Crohn's disease, or a healthy co-twin of an affected twin (not recorded which).

This chain joins TRBV7-2 and TRBJ2-3; TCRdb calls TRBD1, which cannot be checked without DNA. Looked up from germline, CDR1 is SGHTA and CDR2 is FQGNSA. CDR3 size: 17 residues. The chain's CDR3 is CASSLPRDRGVRDTQYF.

This sequence joins TRBV6-1 and TRBJ1-1. The CDR3 extends over 15 amino acids. Germline CDR1 MNHNS, CDR2 SASEGT. CDR3 loop: CASSEAGWQNTEAFF.

This chain joins TRBV20-1 and TRBJ1-4; TCRdb outputs TRBD1, but without DNA this stays unchecked. This CDR3 is 15 amino acids long. Germline CDR1 DFQATT, CDR2 SNEGSKA (reference sequence). The CDR3 sequence: CSARDEDREKGKLFF.

V is TRBV5-6 and J is TRBJ2-2; TCRdb returns TRBD1, unconfirmable since there is no DNA. The V gene's germline CDR1 is SGHDT and CDR2 YYEEEE. The CDR3 length is 16 residues. This CDR3 is CASSLGGGARTGELFF.

The chain combines TRBV18 with TRBJ2-4. CDR1 KGHSH and CDR2 LQKENI come from the germline V gene. The CDR3 loop spans 14 amino acids. The CDR3 sequence is CASSPVEAKNIQYF.

The chain couples TRBV6-2 or TRBV6-3 to TRBJ1-1; TCRdb calls TRBD1, which cannot be checked without DNA. The length of the CDR3 is 15 residues. Germline V gene lookup returns CDR1 MNHEY and CDR2 SVGEGT. CDR3 residues: CASSYGQGAYTEAFF.

The genes are TRBV12-3 or TRBV12-4 and TRBJ1-2; the TRBD1 assignment by TCRdb is unverifiable without DNA. The CDR3 spans 18 residues. The CDR3 loop is CASSWLSDRIRGNYGYTF.

This CDR3 is CASSSGSEQNF. The J gene is TRBJ2-7, the V gene TRBV12-3 or TRBV12-4. The CDR3 is made up of 11 amino acids.

The chain has TRBV5-1 and TRBJ2-7; checking the TCRdb D call of TRBD1 is not possible without DNA. The germline CDR1 and CDR2 sequences are SGHRS and YFSETQ. There are 17 residues in the CDR3. The CDR3 reads CASSLTGPTRNSYEQYF.

The rearrangement uses TRBV28 and TRBJ2-5; TCRdb picks TRBD1, but there is no DNA to check that call. Germline values: CDR1 MDHEN, CDR2 SYDVKM. This CDR3 is 18 amino acids long. The CDR3 sequence is CASSPPVVMRRLGETQYF.

V and J are TRBV28 and TRBJ2-7. CDR1 and CDR2 from the germline V gene are MDHEN and SYDVKM. The CDR3 runs 11 residues. The CDR3 sequence is CASSFGLEQYF.

This chain uses TRBV20-1 with TRBJ2-1; absent DNA, TCRdb's TRBD2 call cannot be checked. Germline loops: CDR1 DFQATT, CDR2 SNEGSKA (reference sequence). This CDR3 is built from 14 residues. CDR3 residues: CSRWASGSVDEQFF.

The rearrangement links TRBV18 to TRBJ1-2. The CDR3 is 13 residues long. Germline CDR1 and CDR2: KGHSH and LQKENI. The CDR3 sequence: CASSPNVIYGYTF.

The chain combines TRBV4-1 with TRBJ2-1; TCRdb names TRBD1, which stays unverified in the absence of DNA. The CDR3 sequence is 16 residues long. Germline V gene lookup returns CDR1 MGHRA and CDR2 YSYEKL. CDR3: CASSQAVRGPRNEQFF.

V and J are TRBV5-1 and TRBJ2-1; TCRdb returns TRBD2, unconfirmable since there is no DNA. Per the germline V gene, CDR1 is SGHRS and CDR2 is YFSETQ. The CDR3 runs to 15 residues. This CDR3 is CASSWAAGGPDEQFF.

V and J are TRBV5-1 and TRBJ1-3; no DNA is available, so the TRBD1 call from TCRdb remains unchecked. Per the germline V gene, CDR1 is SGHRS and CDR2 is YFSETQ. The CDR3 is 14 amino acids. CDR3 region: CASSPVGTGNTIYF.

The chain employs TRBV5-1 and TRBJ2-1; the TCRdb call, TRBD1, lacks DNA for checking. This CDR3 has 12 amino acids. CDR1 is SGHRS, CDR2 YFSETQ, per germline. CDR3 region: CASSRQGDEQFF.

The chain has TRBV7-2 and TRBJ1-2. Germline V lookup: CDR1 SGHTA, CDR2 FQGNSA. The CDR3 has 14 amino acids. CDR3 in amino acids: CASSLTSRLDGYTF.

The rearrangement uses TRBV10-2 and TRBJ2-1; as DNA is missing, the TRBD1 call by TCRdb cannot be tested. Germline-derived CDR1 and CDR2 are WSHSY and SAAADI. The CDR3 spans 16 residues. The CDR3 here is CASSDRGGSSYNEQFF.

Here the CDR3 reads CASSFGTSVEDTQYF. The chain is built from TRBV5-1 and TRBJ2-3; the D call of TRBD2 rests on TCRdb alone, since no DNA is present to check it. This CDR3 contains 15 residues. The germline gives CDR1 SGHRS, CDR2 YFSETQ.

This chain joins TRBV6-5 and TRBJ1-3. The CDR3 length is 13 residues. Germline lookup yields CDR1 MNHEY and CDR2 SVGAGI. CDR3: CASNSYSGNTIYF.

V gene TRBV20-1 combines with J gene TRBJ1-6. The CDR3 runs to 13 residues. Germline V gene sequence: CDR1 DFQATT, CDR2 SNEGSKA (reference sequence). The CDR3 spells CSAREGGISPLHF.

The chain links TRBV10-3 to TRBJ1-4; TCRdb gives TRBD1 as the D gene, but with no DNA this cannot be confirmed. CDR1 is ENHRY and CDR2 is SYGVKD in the germline V gene. This CDR3 has 13 amino acids. The CDR3 here is CAIKAQDGGKLFF.

This chain connects TRBV12-3 or TRBV12-4 to TRBJ2-1. The CDR3 length is 15 residues. CDR3 region: CASSLAGRSYNEQFF.

The genes are TRBV20-1 and TRBJ2-7; TCRdb's assignment of TRBD1 cannot be checked, as there is no DNA. Germline V CDR1 and CDR2: DFQATT, SNEGSKA (reference sequence). CDR3 length: 15 residues. The CDR3 reads CSALLWGTGEYEQYF.

V gene TRBV10-3 combines with J gene TRBJ2-7; TCRdb's D gene call, TRBD1, goes unchecked for lack of DNA. CDR3 length: 16 amino acids. Germline V lookup: CDR1 ENHRY, CDR2 SYGVKD. CDR3 region: CAISEGPGASGYEQYF.

The V call is TRBV7-2, the J call TRBJ1-6; with no DNA, the TCRdb D assignment of TRBD1 cannot be verified. This CDR3 comprises 13 residues. Germline-derived CDR1 and CDR2 are SGHTA and FQGNSA. This chain's CDR3 is CASVGDSLGFLHF.

The chain is built from TRBV7-9 and TRBJ1-3. CDR3 length: 16 amino acids. Germline CDR1 and CDR2: SEHNR and FQNEAQ (reference sequence). CDR3 region: CASSLDPSAFGNTIYF.

This chain connects TRBV21-1 to TRBJ1-1. TRBV21-1 is deemed a pseudogene. CDR3 length: 14 amino acids. CDR3: CASSKTGPNTEAFF.

The V gene is TRBV5-1, the J gene TRBJ1-1. CDR1 SGHRS and CDR2 YFSETQ come from the germline V gene. The CDR3 is 14 residues long. CDR3 region: CASSPLIGNTEAFF.

CDR3: CASSFKDRGTEAFF. The chain is built from TRBV5-4 and TRBJ1-1; TCRdb designates TRBD1, a call that cannot be tested without DNA. The germline CDR1 and CDR2 sequences are SGHNT and YYREEE (reference sequence). This CDR3 is 14 amino acids long.

V gene TRBV15 combines with J gene TRBJ2-3; TCRdb picks TRBD1, but there is no DNA to check that call. Germline loops: CDR1 LNHNV, CDR2 YYDKDF (reference sequence). This CDR3 has 13 amino acids. The CDR3: CATSPRGGDTQYF.